This T cell receptor beta chain was found in a study of PD-1 blockade in mismatch repair-deficient tumors. Study-level background: Patients had approximately 11 mismatch repair-deficient cancer types, all previously treated and progressing.

The CDR3 is 14 residues long. Trimming removed 4 bases from V and 4 bases from J, with 15 bases in between. Germline-derived CDR1 and CDR2 are SGHDT and YYEEEE. A few pembrolizumab responders had their TCRs sequenced. This clone was recorded once. Antigen unknown. Study-wide results and caveats: Rapid post-treatment expansion, then contraction, generally preceding radiologic response, marked tumor-resident clones.

Produced via immunoSEQ multiplex PCR; TCRdb's table is partial and in-frame only. Seen here are about 22,000 clones, roughly four fifths observed once, and the top ten hold roughly 15%. This clonotype originated in an adult with mismatch repair-deficient cancer. This chain uses TRBV5-6 with TRBJ2-7; TRBD1 or TRBD2 may be the D gene (5 bases each). The sequencing here drew on peripheral blood, taken 2 weeks after starting pembrolizumab. CDR3 protein: CASSTGTDAYEQYF. DNA of the CDR3: TGTGCCAGCAGCACCGGGACGGATGCATACGAGCAGTACTTC.